Reported below is one TCR beta chain. V was clipped by 6 bases and J by 3 bases, with 18 bases between them. The CDR3 totals 16 residues. Germline CDR1 reads SNHLY; CDR2 reads FYNNEI. Assay used: immunoSEQ multiplex PCR; TCRdb lists only in-frame clones, some missing. The top ten hold over 6.5% of the sample, which has roughly 120,000 clones, roughly 80% seen once. The data originate from a study of blood T cell repertoires in COVID-19. This TCR was recovered from a human donor in a cohort sampled during active COVID-19. Sequencing used peripheral blood. The chain couples TRBV2 to TRBJ1-5; D is uncertain. DNA of the CDR3: TGTGCCAGCAGCTTTTTAGGACCGGACTCCAATCAGCCCCAGCATTTT. This gives the protein CASSFLGPDSNQPQHF.